The present T cell receptor beta chain was sequenced within a study of T cell changes during pregnancy in multiple sclerosis. Germline CDR1 and CDR2: SGHNT and YYREEE (reference sequence). V was pared by 3 bases and J by 0 bases, with 10 bases between. The CDR3 length is 14 residues. The method was immunoSEQ multiplex PCR; TCRdb's version includes in-frame clones alone and lacks a portion of them. Of around 33,000 clones listed, around 90% are singletons. The source is a female donor in good health, enrolled as a control in a pregnancy study. J is TRBJ2-7 and V is TRBV5-4; tentatively, D is TRBD2 (6 bases). The sequencing here drew on CD4+ T cells from peripheral blood mononuclear cells, taken in the third trimester of pregnancy. CDR3 residues: CASSSEGSSYEQYF. The CDR3 DNA reads TGTGCCAGCAGCTCGGAGGGCAGCTCCTACGAGCAGTACTTC.